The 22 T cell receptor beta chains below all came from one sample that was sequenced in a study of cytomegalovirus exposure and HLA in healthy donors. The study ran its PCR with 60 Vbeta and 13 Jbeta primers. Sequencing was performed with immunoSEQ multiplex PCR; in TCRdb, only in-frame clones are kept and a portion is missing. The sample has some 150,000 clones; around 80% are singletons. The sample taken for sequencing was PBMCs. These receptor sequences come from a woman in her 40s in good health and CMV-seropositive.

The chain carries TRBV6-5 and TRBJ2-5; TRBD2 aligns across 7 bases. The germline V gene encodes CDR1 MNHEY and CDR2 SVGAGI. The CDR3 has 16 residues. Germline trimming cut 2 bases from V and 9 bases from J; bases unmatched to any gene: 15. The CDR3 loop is CASSYTSGTFPGAQYF. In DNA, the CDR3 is TGTGCCAGCAGTTACACCAGCGGGACTTTCCCCGGGGCCCAGTACTTC.

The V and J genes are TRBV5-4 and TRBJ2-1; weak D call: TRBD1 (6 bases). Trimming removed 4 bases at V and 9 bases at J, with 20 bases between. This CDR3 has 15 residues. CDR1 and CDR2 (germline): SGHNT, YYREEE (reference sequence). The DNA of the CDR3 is TGTGCCAGCAGCCCATCCAGGGGAGACTTTTTTGAGCAGTTCTTC. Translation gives CASSPSRGDFFEQFF.

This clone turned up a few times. Here the CDR3 reads CASRITSGKGEQYF. The CDR3 DNA follows: TGTGCCAGCCGGATAACTAGCGGGAAGGGGGAGCAGTACTTC. The chain recombines TRBV6-6 with TRBJ2-7; TRBD2 matches 10 bases. CDR3 length equals 14 residues. V was pared by 8 bases and J by 7 bases, with 11 bases of the junction left unmatched. The germline V gene encodes CDR1 MNHNY and CDR2 SVGAGI (reference sequence).

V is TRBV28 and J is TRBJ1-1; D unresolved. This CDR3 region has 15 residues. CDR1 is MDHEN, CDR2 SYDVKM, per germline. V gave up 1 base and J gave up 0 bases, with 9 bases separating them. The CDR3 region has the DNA TGTGCCAGCAGTTTATTCAACTTGGTGAACACTGAAGCTTTCTTT. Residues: CASSLFNLVNTEAFF.

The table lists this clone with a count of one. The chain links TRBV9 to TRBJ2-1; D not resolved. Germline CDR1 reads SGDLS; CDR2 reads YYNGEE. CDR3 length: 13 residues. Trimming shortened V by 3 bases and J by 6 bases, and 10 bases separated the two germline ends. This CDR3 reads CASSDLYSNEQFF. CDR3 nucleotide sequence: TGTGCCAGCAGCGACTTGTATAGCAATGAGCAGTTCTTC.

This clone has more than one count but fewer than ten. CDR3 in DNA: TGTGCCTGGAGCCACGAGGATTCACCCCTCCACTTT. Amino acid sequence: CAWSHEDSPLHF. The chain recombines TRBV30 with TRBJ1-6; D remains ambiguous. V lost 3 bases and J lost 8, with 8 bases in between. Germline CDR1 reads GTSNPN; CDR2 reads SVGIG (reference sequence). This CDR3 region has 12 residues.

CDR3 loop: CASSTGAAYEQYF. The CDR3 nucleotides are TGCGCCAGCAGCACAGGGGCCGCCTACGAGCAGTACTTC. The J gene is TRBJ2-7, the V gene TRBV10-1; 7 nucleotides agree with TRBD1. J was trimmed by 2 bases and V by 6 bases; bases with no gene match: 4. The V gene's germline CDR1 is WNHNN and CDR2 SYGVQD (reference sequence). The CDR3 consists of 13 residues.

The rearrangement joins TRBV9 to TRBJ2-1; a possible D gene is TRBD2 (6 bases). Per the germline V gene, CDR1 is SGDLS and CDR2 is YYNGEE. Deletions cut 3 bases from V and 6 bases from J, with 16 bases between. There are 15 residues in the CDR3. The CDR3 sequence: CASSALSAGPNEQFF. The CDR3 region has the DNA TGTGCCAGCAGCGCGTTGAGCGCGGGACCCAATGAGCAGTTCTTC.

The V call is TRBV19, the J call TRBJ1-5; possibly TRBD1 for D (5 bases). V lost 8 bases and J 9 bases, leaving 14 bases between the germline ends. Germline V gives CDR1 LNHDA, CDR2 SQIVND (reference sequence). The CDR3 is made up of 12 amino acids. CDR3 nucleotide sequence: TGTGCCAGTGGGGAGGGGCCCCGGCCCCAGCATTTT. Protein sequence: CASGEGPRPQHF.

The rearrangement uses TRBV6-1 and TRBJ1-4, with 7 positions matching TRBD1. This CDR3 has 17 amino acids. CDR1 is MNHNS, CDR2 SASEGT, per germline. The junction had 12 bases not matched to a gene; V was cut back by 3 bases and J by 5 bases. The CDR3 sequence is CASSDHGGTVNNEKLFF. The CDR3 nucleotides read TGTGCCAGCAGTGACCACGGTGGGACAGTTAACAATGAAAAACTGTTTTTT.

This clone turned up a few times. This CDR3 reads CASAGGTEAFF. CDR3 coding DNA: TGCGCCAGCGCGGGGGGGACTGAAGCTTTCTTT. The chain uses TRBV5-1 and TRBJ1-1, with D maybe TRBD1 (5 bases). V was trimmed by 7 bases and J by 5 bases, leaving 9 bases between them. Germline-derived CDR1 and CDR2 are SGHRS and YFSETQ. The CDR3 runs 11 residues.

The CDR3 loop is CATSPPWTSANTGELFF. CDR3 DNA sequence: TGTGCCACCAGCCCCCCATGGACAAGCGCGAACACCGGGGAGCTGTTTTTT. V and J are TRBV15 and TRBJ2-2; D might be TRBD1 (5 bases). This CDR3 region has 17 residues. V lost 5 bases, J lost 0 bases, and 16 bases lay in between. From germline, CDR1 is LNHNV and CDR2 YYDKDF (reference sequence). Based on the CDR3 plus reference TRBV15 and TRBJ2-2, the full variable domain is DAMVIQNPRYQVTQFGKPVTLSCSQTLNHNVMYWYQQKSSQAPKLLFHYYDKDFNNEADTPDNFQSRRPNTSFCFLDIRSPGLGDTAMYLCATSPPWTSANTGELFFGEGSRLTVL.

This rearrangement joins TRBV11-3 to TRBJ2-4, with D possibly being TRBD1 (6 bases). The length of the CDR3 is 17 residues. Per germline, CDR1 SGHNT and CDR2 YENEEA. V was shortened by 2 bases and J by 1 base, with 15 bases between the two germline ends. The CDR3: CASSLTGIRGAKNIQYF. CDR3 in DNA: TGTGCCAGCAGCTTAACAGGGATCCGGGGCGCCAAAAACATTCAGTACTTC.

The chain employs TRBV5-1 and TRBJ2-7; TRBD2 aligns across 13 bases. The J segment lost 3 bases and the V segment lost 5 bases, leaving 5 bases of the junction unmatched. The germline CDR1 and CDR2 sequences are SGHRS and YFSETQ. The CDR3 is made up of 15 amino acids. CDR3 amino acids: CASRLGTSGNYEQYF. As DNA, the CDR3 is TGCGCCAGCAGACTCGGGACTAGCGGGAACTACGAGCAGTACTTC.

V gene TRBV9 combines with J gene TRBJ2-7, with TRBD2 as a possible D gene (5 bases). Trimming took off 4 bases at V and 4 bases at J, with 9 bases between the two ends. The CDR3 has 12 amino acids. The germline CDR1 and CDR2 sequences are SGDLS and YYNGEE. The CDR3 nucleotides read TGTGCCAGCAGCTCCCCGGGATACGAGCAGTACTTC. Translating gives CASSSPGYEQYF.

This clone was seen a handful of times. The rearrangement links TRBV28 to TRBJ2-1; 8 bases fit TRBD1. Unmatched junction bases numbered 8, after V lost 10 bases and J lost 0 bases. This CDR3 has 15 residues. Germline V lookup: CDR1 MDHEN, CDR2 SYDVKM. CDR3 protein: CATYRTGSSYNEQFF. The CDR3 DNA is TGTGCCACCTACAGGACAGGGAGCTCCTACAATGAGCAGTTCTTC. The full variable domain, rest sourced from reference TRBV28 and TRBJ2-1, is DVKVTQSSRYLVKRTGEKVFLECVQDMDHENMFWYRQDPGLGLRLIYFSYDVKMKEKGDIPEGYSVSREKKERFSLILESASTNQTSMYLCATYRTGSSYNEQFFGPGTRLTVL.

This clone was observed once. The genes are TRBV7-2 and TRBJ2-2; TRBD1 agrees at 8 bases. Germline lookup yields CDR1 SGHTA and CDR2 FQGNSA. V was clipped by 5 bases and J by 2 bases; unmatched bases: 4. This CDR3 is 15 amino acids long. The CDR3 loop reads CASSRQGINTGELFF. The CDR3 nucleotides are TGTGCCAGCAGCAGACAGGGGATAAACACCGGGGAGCTGTTTTTT.

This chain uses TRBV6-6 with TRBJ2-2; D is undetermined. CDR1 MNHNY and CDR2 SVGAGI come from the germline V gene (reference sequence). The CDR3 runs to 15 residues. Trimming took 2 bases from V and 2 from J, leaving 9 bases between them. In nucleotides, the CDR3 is TGTGCCAGCAGTTACGTTCAGGCAAACACCGGGGAGCTGTTTTTT. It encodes CASSYVQANTGELFF.

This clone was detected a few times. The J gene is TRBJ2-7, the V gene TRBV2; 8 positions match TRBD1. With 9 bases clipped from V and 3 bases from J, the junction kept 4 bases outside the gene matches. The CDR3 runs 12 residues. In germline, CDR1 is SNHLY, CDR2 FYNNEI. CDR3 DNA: TGTGCCAGTCGGGACAGGAACTACGAGCAGTACTTC. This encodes CASRDRNYEQYF.

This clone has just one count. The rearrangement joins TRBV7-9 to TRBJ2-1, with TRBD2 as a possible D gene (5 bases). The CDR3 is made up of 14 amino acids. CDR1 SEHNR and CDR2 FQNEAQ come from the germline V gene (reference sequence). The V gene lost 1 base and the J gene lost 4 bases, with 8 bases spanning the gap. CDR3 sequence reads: CASSLESGYNEQFF. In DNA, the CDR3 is TGTGCCAGCAGCTTAGAGAGCGGATACAATGAGCAGTTCTTC.

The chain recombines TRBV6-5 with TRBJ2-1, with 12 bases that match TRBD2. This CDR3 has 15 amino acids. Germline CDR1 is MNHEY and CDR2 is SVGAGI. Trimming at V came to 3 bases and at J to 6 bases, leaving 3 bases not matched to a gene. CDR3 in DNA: TGTGCCAGCAGTTATTCGGGACTAGCGGGCAATGAGCAGTTCTTC. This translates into CASSYSGLAGNEQFF.

CDR3 amino acids: CSVTRGLLTEAFF. CDR3 coding DNA: TGCAGCGTGACCAGGGGGCTGCTCACTGAAGCTTTCTTT. The J gene is TRBJ1-1, the V gene TRBV29-1, with TRBD1 matching over 8 bases. V lost 6 bases and J lost 4; bases outside the gene matches: 7. Germline assignment: CDR1 SQVTM and CDR2 ANQGSEA. The CDR3 spans 13 residues.